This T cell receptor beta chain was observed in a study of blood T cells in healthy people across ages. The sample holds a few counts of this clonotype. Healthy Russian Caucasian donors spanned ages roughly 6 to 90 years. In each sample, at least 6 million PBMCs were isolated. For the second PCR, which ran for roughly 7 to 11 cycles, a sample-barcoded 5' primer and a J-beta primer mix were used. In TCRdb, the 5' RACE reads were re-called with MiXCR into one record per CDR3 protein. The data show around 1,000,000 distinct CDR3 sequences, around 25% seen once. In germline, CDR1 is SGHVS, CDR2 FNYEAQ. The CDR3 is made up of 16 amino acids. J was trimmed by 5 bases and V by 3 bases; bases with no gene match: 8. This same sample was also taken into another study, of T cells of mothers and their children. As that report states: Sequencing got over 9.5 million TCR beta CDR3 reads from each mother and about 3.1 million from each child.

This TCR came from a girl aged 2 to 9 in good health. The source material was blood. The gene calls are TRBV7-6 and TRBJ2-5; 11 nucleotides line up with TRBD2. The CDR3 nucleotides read TGTGCCAGCAGCTTTAGTAGCGGGAGGGCCTTGGAGACCCAGTACTTC. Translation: CASSFSSGRALETQYF.